This T cell receptor (beta chain) was captured in a study of CD8+CD57+ T cells in acquired aplastic anemia. About the study: The sorted CD4+ and CD8+ cells yielded an average approximately 3.2 ug of DNA.

Trimming shortened V by 1 base and J by 3 bases, and 6 bases separated the two germline ends. Germline CDR1 SEHNR, CDR2 FQNEAQ (reference sequence). The CDR3 totals 13 residues. Concerning this clonotype itself: The antigen is not known. A read error may explain this, as a much larger clone is one base away.

CD8+CD57+ cell expansion had been shown by flow cytometry in patients chosen for sequencing. At the time of blood sampling, patients had not yet received any therapy. The study, taken as a whole, reports: Researchers reported that CD8+ Simpson's diversity was not significantly different in patients versus controls. About 30 CD8+ CDR3 sequences occurred in both the patients and the controls.

TCR beta VDJ combinations and CDR3 sequences were profiled from genomic DNA. MiXCR, applied by TCRdb to the reads, yields one record per CDR3 protein. In the table there are 95,000 to 150,000 distinct CDR3 sequences, over 30% of which are singletons. The receptor was derived from a human donor with aplastic anemia. The V gene is TRBV7-9, the J gene TRBJ2-5; perhaps TRBD2 as D (6 bases). Sequenced input: sorted CD4+, CD8+, or CD8+CD57+ T cells (not recorded which) from PBMCs. The CDR3 is CASSLGLEETQYF. CDR3 DNA sequence: TGTGCCAGCAGCTTAGGACTAGAAGAGACCCAGTACTTC.